Following are 12 T cell receptor beta chains from one sample sequenced in a study of blood T cell repertoires in COVID-19. Produced via immunoSEQ multiplex PCR; TCRdb's table is partial and in-frame only. The sample yields approximately 150,000 clones, roughly 79% seen once. Specimen: peripheral blood. These receptors all come from a man aged 45-65 years with active or convalescent COVID-19.

V is TRBV29-1 and J is TRBJ1-2; D remains unclear. CDR3 length: 15 amino acids. Between the trimmed V and J ends, which lost 7 bases and 0 bases, there was a span of 18 bases. Germline CDR1 is SQVTM and CDR2 is ANQGSEA. As DNA, the CDR3 is TGCAGCGCCGCCCCAGGTCCCTCTCCTAACTATGGCTACACCTTC. Translation gives CSAAPGPSPNYGYTF.

This clone was counted a single time. This chain joins TRBV28 and TRBJ2-6, with 8 bases aligning to TRBD1. CDR3 length equals 15 residues. Germline V gene data show CDR1 as MDHEN and CDR2 as SYDVKM. V trimming: 6 bases; J trimming: 4 bases; junction bases outside the gene matches: 5. The CDR3 nucleotides read TGTGCCAGCAGCCCGACAGGGGTGGGGGCCAACGTCCTGACTTTC. It translates to CASSPTGVGANVLTF.

The V call is TRBV9, the J call TRBJ2-3; D perhaps matches TRBD2 (5 bases). The CDR3 consists of 15 residues. The germline V gene has CDR1 SGDLS and CDR2 YYNGEE. V dropped 1 base and J dropped 1 base, with 10 bases sitting between them. The CDR3 sequence: CASSVWTSGTDTQYF. CDR3 bases: TGTGCCAGCAGCGTATGGACTTCGGGCACAGATACGCAGTATTTT.

The rearrangement uses TRBV19 and TRBJ2-3; 8 positions agree with TRBD2. Germline assignment: CDR1 LNHDA and CDR2 SQIVND (reference sequence). The CDR3 covers 17 residues. The ends lost 5 bases at V and 1 base at J; junction bases unmatched: 11. The CDR3: CASSSRSGSGGTDTQYF. CDR3 nucleotide sequence: TGTGCCAGTAGTTCCCGGAGCGGGAGTGGGGGCACAGATACGCAGTATTTT.

This clone showed up just a few times. The J gene is TRBJ2-6, the V gene TRBV5-6; D not certain. Germline V lookup: CDR1 SGHDT, CDR2 YYEEEE. This CDR3 has 15 amino acids. Trimming stripped 4 bases from V and 4 bases from J, with 12 bases between. Here the CDR3 DNA reads TGTGCCAGCAGCCCCGTCGGTTTCGGGGCCAACGTCCTGACTTTC. Translation: CASSPVGFGANVLTF.

The DNA for the CDR3 is TGTGCCAGCTCACCAACGAGAGGAACTAATGAAAAACTGTTTTTT. Protein product: CASSPTRGTNEKLFF. The J gene is TRBJ1-4, the V gene TRBV18, with no clear D. The CDR3 spans 15 residues. CDR1 is KGHSH, CDR2 LQKENI, per germline. V gave up 2 bases and J gave up 1 base, with 8 bases separating them.

The V and J genes are TRBV10-3 and TRBJ2-7; TRBD2 agrees at 11 bases. This CDR3 contains 16 residues. CDR1 is ENHRY and CDR2 is SYGVKD in the germline V gene. V lost 4 bases to trimming and J lost 0 bases; unmatched junction nucleotides: 5. CDR3 protein: CAISAPGLADSYEQYF. The CDR3 DNA sequence: TGTGCCATCAGTGCACCGGGACTAGCGGACTCCTACGAGCAGTACTTC.

The chain joins TRBV11-2 to TRBJ2-1; D perhaps matches TRBD2 (7 bases). The CDR3 has 18 amino acids. CDR1 is SGHAT, CDR2 FQNNGV, per germline. Trimming cost V 3 bases and J 2 bases, with 20 bases left between them. The CDR3 DNA sequence: TGTGCCAGCAGCTTTAGGGGGTTAGGCCTAGCGGCCTACAATGAGCAGTTCTTC. Residues: CASSFRGLGLAAYNEQFF.

V is TRBV3-1 (or the pseudogene TRBV3-2) and J is TRBJ1-2; D ambiguous. In germline, CDR1 is LGHDT, CDR2 YNNKEL (reference sequence). Trimming shortened V by 0 bases and J by 0 bases, and 5 bases separated the two germline ends. The CDR3 consists of 14 residues. CDR3 loop: CASSQEAANYGYTF. The CDR3 nucleotides read TGTGCCAGCAGCCAAGAGGCGGCTAACTATGGCTACACCTTC.

V usage is TRBV2 and J usage is TRBJ2-3, with 10 nucleotides matching TRBD2. Looked up from germline, CDR1 is SNHLY and CDR2 is FYNNEI. V trimming: 7 bases; J trimming: 2 bases; junction bases outside the gene matches: 6. The CDR3 extends over 15 amino acids. The CDR3 DNA is TGTGCCAGCACTGGACTAGCGGCCCCCACAGATACGCAGTATTTT. Protein sequence: CASTGLAAPTDTQYF. Variable domain in full (rest from reference TRBV2 and TRBJ2-3): EPEVTQTPSHQVTQMGQEVILRCVPISNHLYFYWYRQILGQKVEFLVSFYNNEISEKSEIFDDQFSVERPDGSNFTLKIRSTKLEDSAMYFCASTGLAAPTDTQYFGPGTRLTVL.

V is TRBV6-1 and J is TRBJ2-2; 7 positions agree with TRBD2. Per the germline V gene, CDR1 is MNHNS and CDR2 is SASEGT. This CDR3 is 16 amino acids long. The junction had 8 bases not matched to a gene; V was cut back by 2 bases and J by 5 bases. The CDR3 DNA reads TGTGCCAGCAGTGAAACCCGGGGAGCGGGGACCGGGGAGCTGTTTTTT. Residues: CASSETRGAGTGELFF.

V is TRBV28 and J is TRBJ2-2; 8 bases fit TRBD1. The CDR3 sequence is 16 residues long. J was trimmed by 3 bases and V by 6 bases; bases with no gene match: 9. The germline gives CDR1 MDHEN, CDR2 SYDVKM. The CDR3 loop is CASSDPRGRDTGELFF. The CDR3, as DNA: TGTGCCAGCAGCGACCCCAGGGGGCGCGACACCGGGGAGCTGTTTTTT.